Described below is a single TCR beta chain sequence and its context. The target of this receptor is not known. No much larger clonotype is one base removed from it; base qualities were not supplied. V and J lose 3 bases and 5 bases, and a span of 10 bases separates them. The germline V gene provides CDR1 KGHSH and CDR2 LQKENI. Including the terminal cysteine and phenylalanine, the CDR3 comprises 13 residues. The kept DNA is CDR3 alone, 39 bases in frame from the first base. This entry comes from a study of long-term antiretroviral therapy in people with HIV (dated by TCRdb to between 2021 and 2024). About the study as a whole: The earliest samples were collected approximately a decade before the 2015 WHO recommendation for immediate ART, a period when ART was typically delayed until CD4 counts fell. Among the 30 or so participants with HIV, eleven were female. No cross-contamination during QIAcube processing turned up in test extractions that ran a monoclonal T-cell line alongside about 30 polyclonal samples. A retrospective serial study tested whether ART initiation and durable HIV suppression were associated with changes in peripheral blood TRB repertoire composition and diversity. A total of 150 to 200 cryopreserved PBMC samples were contributed to the cohort by 30 adults with confirmed HIV infection, with samples collected serially over a mean of about 6 years (range 1-12).

To be included, a participant needed at least one PBMC sample from before ART initiation plus at least two post-ART samples. Every participant with HIV received treatment in the United States of America. Cryopreserved samples of about 0.95-10 million PBMC were thawed and washed before DNA extraction. At the time of the earliest PBMC sample, participants with HIV were aged between about 20 and 54 years. PBMC samples from each participant spanned 1-4 timepoints before ART initiation and 2-8 timepoints after ART initiation, with a median of 7 samples. Serial HIV viral load, CD4+ T-cell count, ART history and demographic data were obtained for every participant. A Qiagen kit on a QIAcube was used to extract genomic DNA from unsorted PBMC, with samples processed in batches of 12. Broader findings and caveats from the paper: The samples span the years 2004 to 2017, and the ART regimens used at that time may not be as effective as current regimens. A significant increase in TRB diversity was found to be associated with ART initiation, although TRB diversity was observed to remain significantly below that of transplant donor controls even after long-term ART. HIV repertoires had narrower CDR3 length ranges than controls, and the network structure suggested an antigen-experienced repertoire that shifted only slightly toward naive after ART. Inferences about post-ART repertoire changes were limited because no data were available on ART adherence, viral resistance or therapy changes. Expanded TRB clones identified before ART initiation dominated the repertoire at all time points, although this dominance fluctuated and declined in many PLHIV after ART. Unsorted PBMC were profiled instead of sorted CD4+ and CD8+ T cells because pre-ART samples had limited cell numbers. Owing to limited PBMC availability, only the TCR beta chain was sequenced, without alpha chain pairing.

The immunoSEQ hsTCRB v3.0 assay was used at survey level resolution for TRB variable region sequencing. The target sequencing depth for TRB was about 35,000-50,000 T-cell genomes per sample. Pooled TRB libraries were sequenced on an Illumina MiSeq with a v3 150-cycle kit. The source study handled its data this way. Repertoire analysis ran in R within a reproducible Nextflow workflow covering QC, data transformation and analysis. LymphoSeq2, an R package for exploring AIRR-Seq data, was used to implement the custom analyses. After excluding a few samples that yielded fewer than 5000 total TRB sequences, 190 or so HIV repertoires remained for analysis. Among the 170 to 200 retained HIV repertoires, some 57 were collected before ART initiation and fewer than 150 were collected after ART initiation. Repertoires were downsampled to 5000 TRB nucleotide sequences, and summary statistics were averaged over 100 downsampling iterations. The analysis kept only TRB sequences whose CDR3 regions were at least seven amino acids long. A Shannon entropy-derived clonality score and the Gini coefficient were used to measure diversity. In repertoire networks, the top 5000 CDR3 amino acid sequences were linked whenever an edit distance of one separated two sequences. GLIPH2 predicted antigen specificity groups and MHC restriction for TRB CDR3 amino acid sequences. To flag known associations with CMV, EBV, HIV or tissue antigens, CDR3 amino acid sequences were compared against VDJdb and McPAS-TCR. Pre-ART, post-ART and control groups were compared with Wilcoxon signed-rank tests and Holm-Bonferroni correction. The table was pulled from immuneACCESS by TCRdb, which kept in-frame rearrangements only. Such tables lose some clones; where checked, under half of the loss comes from unresolved V genes, and the rest has no known cause. V and J calls plus clone size are reproduced from that table; the DNA served to infer D and trimming. The sample table shows around 12,000 clones, and 79% are seen once. The biggest ten clones account for around a tenth of the sample.

The material was unsorted PBMCs, obtained 0.8 years before starting antiretroviral therapy. The rearranged chain carries TRBV18 and TRBJ2-5, with the D gene uncertain. The receptor comes from a woman aged 40 to 50 with HIV. The DNA sequence is given as TGTGCCAGCTCACCCCTTGAGTTGGAGACCCAGTACTTC. This yields the protein CASSPLELETQYF.